These 31 T cell receptor beta chains were sequenced from one sample in a study of cytomegalovirus exposure and HLA in healthy donors. Libraries were prepared by immunoSEQ multiplex PCR; TCRdb keeps only in-frame clonotypes and omits some of them. The data show about 130,000 clones, around nine tenths seen once. The sequenced sample was PBMCs. All receptors come from a man younger than 40 in good health and CMV-seronegative.

V and J are TRBV7-9 and TRBJ2-7, with 7 bases lining up with TRBD1. CDR3 length: 14 residues. Germline V gene data show CDR1 as SEHNR and CDR2 as FQNEAQ (reference sequence). The trim removed 3 bases at V and 2 bases at J, leaving 4 bases unmatched. This CDR3 is CASSFLTGPYEQYF. The CDR3 bases are TGTGCCAGCAGCTTTCTGACAGGGCCCTACGAGCAGTACTTC.

The gene calls are TRBV2 and TRBJ1-3; D remains ambiguous. This CDR3 is built from 14 residues. Looked up from germline, CDR1 is SNHLY and CDR2 is FYNNEI. V lost 7 bases to trimming and J lost 4 bases, with 14 bases between them. The DNA of the CDR3 is TGTGCCAGCACCCCTGAAGGACTCGGAAACACCATATATTTT. This encodes CASTPEGLGNTIYF. The full variable domain, in which reference TRBV2 and TRBJ1-3 provide the parts outside the CDR3, is EPEVTQTPSHQVTQMGQEVILRCVPISNHLYFYWYRQILGQKVEFLVSFYNNEISEKSEIFDDQFSVERPDGSNFTLKIRSTKLEDSAMYFCASTPEGLGNTIYFGEGSWLTVV.

The chain carries TRBV7-2 and TRBJ2-5; the D gene is possibly TRBD1 (6 bases). Germline assignment: CDR1 SGHTA and CDR2 FQGNSA. Between the trimmed V and J ends, which lost 7 bases and 1 base, there was a span of 16 bases. There are 15 residues in the CDR3. The CDR3 bases are TGTGCCAGCACGTTTAGGTGGGGGCTCCAAGAGACCCAGTACTTC. Amino acids: CASTFRWGLQETQYF.

V and J are TRBV6-6 and TRBJ2-7; 9 bases fit TRBD1. The V gene end was trimmed by 4 bases and the J gene end by 4 bases; junction bases not matched to a gene: 8. This CDR3 is built from 15 residues. Germline-derived CDR1 and CDR2 are MNHNY and SVGAGI (reference sequence). CDR3 DNA: TGTGCCAGCAGTTCCCGCGGGACAGGGACGTACGAGCAGTACTTC. It encodes CASSSRGTGTYEQYF.

This rearrangement joins TRBV6-4 to TRBJ1-2; D is unresolved. V lost 0 bases, J lost 7 bases, and 12 bases lay in between. The CDR3 totals 14 residues. The germline V gene encodes CDR1 MRHNA and CDR2 SNTAGT. The CDR3 spells CASSDSSNPGGYTF. CDR3 DNA: TGTGCCAGCAGTGACTCTTCCAATCCCGGTGGCTACACCTTC.

The genes are TRBV9 and TRBJ2-1; 8 positions match TRBD1. V was pared by 0 bases and J by 8 bases, with 10 bases of the junction left unmatched. This CDR3 comprises 16 residues. Germline V gives CDR1 SGDLS, CDR2 YYNGEE. For the CDR3, the DNA is TGTGCCAGCAGCGTAGGGTTCTCGCAGGGGGCGTATGAGCAGTTCTTC. It specifies CASSVGFSQGAYEQFF.

The J gene is TRBJ1-2, the V gene TRBV30; TRBD1 matches 7 bases. Germline V CDR1 and CDR2: GTSNPN, SVGIG (reference sequence). Losses at the gene ends were 7 bases for V and 4 bases for J; bases not matched to a gene: 9. CDR3 length: 13 residues. The DNA for the CDR3 is TGTGCCTTGGCGGGACAGCCGGCCTATGGCTACACCTTC. Translating gives CALAGQPAYGYTF. Drawing the rest from reference TRBV30 and TRBJ1-2, the complete variable domain is SQTIHQWPATLVQPVGSPLSLECTVEGTSNPNLYWYRQAAGRGLQLLFYSVGIGQISSEVPQNLSASRPQDRQFILSSKKLLLSDSGFYLCALAGQPAYGYTFGSGTRLTVV.

Only one count was recorded for this clone. The rearrangement links TRBV25-1 to TRBJ2-1; TRBD2 matches at 9 bases. The CDR3 is 15 residues long. Germline V gene data show CDR1 as MGHDK and CDR2 as SYGVNS. V gave up 4 bases and J gave up 5 bases; unmatched junction bases: 6. CDR3 nucleotide sequence: TGTGCCAGCAGTGGTAAGCGGGAGGCCCACAATGAGCAGTTCTTC. It is translated as CASSGKREAHNEQFF.

The rearrangement links TRBV5-4 to TRBJ2-5; possible D gene TRBD2, 6 bases. The CDR3 is made up of 15 amino acids. Trimming shortened V by 1 base and J by 4 bases, and 14 bases separated the two germline ends. From germline, CDR1 is SGHNT and CDR2 YYREEE (reference sequence). As DNA, the CDR3 is TGTGCCAGCAGCTTGACGGGAGACCCTAGAGAGACCCAGTACTTC. Translated: CASSLTGDPRETQYF. Supplemented by reference TRBV5-4 and TRBJ2-5, the full variable domain reads ETGVTQSPTHLIKTRGQQVTLRCSSQSGHNTVSWYQQALGQGPQFIFQYYREEENGRGNFPPRFSGLQFPNYSSELNVNALELDDSALYLCASSLTGDPRETQYFGPGTRLLVL.

CDR3 sequence: CATSRLAGTGEQFF. Written as DNA, the CDR3 is TGTGCCACCTCCCGACTAGCGGGGACAGGTGAGCAGTTCTTC. The rearrangement links TRBV7-8 to TRBJ2-1, with 11 bases aligning to TRBD2. CDR1 is SGHVS, CDR2 FQNEAQ, per germline. V was pared by 10 bases and J by 9 bases, with 11 bases of the junction left unmatched. The length of the CDR3 is 14 residues.

The rearrangement links TRBV5-5 to TRBJ2-5, with D perhaps TRBD1 (6 bases). Trimming shortened V by 3 bases and J by 1 base, and 10 bases separated the two germline ends. Germline loops: CDR1 SGHKS, CDR2 YYEKEE (reference sequence). The CDR3 length is 14 residues. CDR3 sequence (DNA): TGTGCCAGCAGCTATTCAGGGGTCCAAGAGACCCAGTACTTC. This sequence encodes CASSYSGVQETQYF.

J is TRBJ2-1 and V is TRBV10-3, with TRBD2 identical over 7 bases. This CDR3 is built from 20 residues. Germline V gene sequence: CDR1 ENHRY, CDR2 SYGVKD. J gave up 0 bases and V 3 bases, and 17 bases lay outside the gene matches. CDR3 sequence: CAISDLLADHGPSSYNEQFF. For the CDR3, the DNA is TGTGCCATCAGTGACTTGCTAGCGGACCACGGACCTAGCTCCTACAATGAGCAGTTCTTC.

There are a few counts of this clone. The genes are TRBV27 and TRBJ1-2; tentatively, D is TRBD1 (6 bases). The CDR3 runs to 12 residues. The V end lost 5 bases, the J end lost 6 bases, and 10 bases lay between the germline ends. CDR1 is MNHEY and CDR2 is SMNVEV in the germline V gene (reference sequence). The DNA of the CDR3 is TGTGCCAGCAGTCCGACAGGCAATGGCTACACCTTC. It encodes CASSPTGNGYTF.

The chain has TRBV7-8 and TRBJ1-1; TRBD1 matches at 8 bases. CDR1 is SGHVS and CDR2 is FQNEAQ in the germline V gene. The CDR3 is 15 residues long. V trimming: 5 bases; J trimming: 1 base; junction bases outside the gene matches: 6. The CDR3 loop is CASSGGTGSNTEAFF. In DNA form, the CDR3 reads TGTGCCAGCAGCGGGGGGACAGGATCGAACACTGAAGCTTTCTTT.

J is TRBJ1-1 and V is TRBV21-1; no check of the table's D call, TRBD1, against the DNA was made. TRBV21-1 is a listed pseudogene. The CDR3 has 16 residues. The CDR3 protein is CASSSPPWHMNTEAFF. CDR3 nucleotides: TGTGCCAGCAGCTCCCCGCCTTGGCACATGAACACTGAAGCTTTCTTT.

Only one count was recorded for this clone. This sequence joins TRBV18 and TRBJ1-2; D might be TRBD1 (5 bases). Trimming left V 6 bases short and J 1 base short, with 12 bases between. CDR1 is KGHSH, CDR2 LQKENI, per germline. The CDR3 extends over 14 amino acids. CDR3 residues: CASSKETDNYGYTF. The CDR3, as DNA: TGTGCCAGCTCCAAGGAGACAGATAACTATGGCTACACCTTC. Complete variable domain (other parts from reference TRBV18 and TRBJ1-2): NAGVMQNPRHLVRRRGQEARLRCSPMKGHSHVYWYRQLPEEGLKFMVYLQKENIIDESGMPKERFSAEFPKEGPSILRIQQVVRGDSAAYFCASSKETDNYGYTFGSGTRLTVV.

V gene TRBV13 combines with J gene TRBJ1-1; 7 bases fit TRBD1. V shed 5 bases, J shed 1 base, and the junction held 7 bases outside the gene matches. Germline lookup yields CDR1 PRHDT and CDR2 FYEKMQ (reference sequence). The CDR3 consists of 15 residues. In DNA form, the CDR3 reads TGTGCCAGCAGCCCACGGGACAGAGCGAACACTGAAGCTTTCTTT. Its protein is CASSPRDRANTEAFF.

The chain joins TRBV29-1 to TRBJ2-1; D may be TRBD2 (6 bases). Germline loops: CDR1 SQVTM, CDR2 ANQGSEA. The CDR3 loop spans 15 amino acids. V was shortened by 0 bases and J by 5 bases, with 14 bases between the two germline ends. CDR3 sequence (DNA): TGCAGCGTTGAAGATCGGTCCGGGAGACACAATGAGCAGTTCTTC. It is translated as CSVEDRSGRHNEQFF.

This chain links TRBV21-1 with TRBJ2-3; the table gives TRBD2 as D, unverified against the DNA. TRBV21-1 is tagged as a pseudogene. There are 16 residues in the CDR3. CDR3 sequence reads: CASSKSAGDSTDTQYF. CDR3 nucleotides: TGTGCCAGCAGCAAATCTGCGGGAGACAGCACAGATACGCAGTATTTT.

For the CDR3, the DNA is TGTGCCAGTAGGGATACCGGGACAGGAAGGGATTTGATCGGTTTCACCTTC. It encodes CASRDTGTGRDLIGFTF. This sequence joins TRBV19 and TRBJ1-2, with 8 nucleotides matching TRBD1. Germline CDR1 LNHDA, CDR2 SQIVND (reference sequence). With V trimmed by 6 bases and J by 13 bases, 25 bases remained unmatched. The CDR3 has 17 residues.

The genes are TRBV7-2 and TRBJ2-1; 11 bases fit TRBD2. The CDR3 contains 14 residues. The germline V gene encodes CDR1 SGHTA and CDR2 FQGNSA. Trimming took 6 bases from V and 4 from J; bases not matched to a gene: 2. CDR3: CASSTSGGYNEQFF. CDR3 nucleotides: TGTGCCAGCAGTACTAGCGGGGGATACAATGAGCAGTTCTTC.

This clone was detected only once. This chain connects TRBV21-1 to TRBJ2-7; TRBD1 reflects the table's D call only, with no check against the DNA. TRBV21-1 is deemed a pseudogene. The CDR3 is 14 amino acids. For the CDR3, the DNA is TGTGCCAGCAGCAAAGGACAGGGGTCCTACGAGCAGTACTTC. Translation: CASSKGQGSYEQYF.

The chain has TRBV5-1 and TRBJ1-1; D uncertain. The V gene lost 0 bases and the J gene lost 0 bases, with 9 bases spanning the gap. The germline gives CDR1 SGHRS, CDR2 YFSETQ. The CDR3 runs 15 residues. CDR3 in amino acids: CASSLASTLNTEAFF. CDR3 sequence (DNA): TGCGCCAGCAGCTTGGCCTCAACTCTGAACACTGAAGCTTTCTTT. Looking up the rest from reference TRBV5-1 and TRBJ1-1 gives the full variable domain: KAGVTQTPRYLIKTRGQQVTLSCSPISGHRSVSWYQQTPGQGLQFLFEYFSETQRNKGNFPGRFSGRQFSNSRSEMNVSTLELGDSALYLCASSLASTLNTEAFFGQGTRLTVV.

This chain joins TRBV19 and TRBJ1-4; weak D call: TRBD1 (6 bases). Trimming pared 6 bases from V and 0 bases from J, leaving 8 bases between. The CDR3 has 14 amino acids. Germline CDR1 reads LNHDA; CDR2 reads SQIVND (reference sequence). CDR3 sequence (DNA): TGTGCCAGTAGCGGACAGACAACTAATGAAAAACTGTTTTTT. Protein product: CASSGQTTNEKLFF.

V is TRBV9 and J is TRBJ2-1; the match to TRBD2 covers 14 bases. The CDR3 runs 19 residues. Germline values: CDR1 SGDLS, CDR2 YYNGEE. After removal of 5 bases from V and 5 bases from J, the junction contained 15 bases not matched to a gene. CDR3 in DNA: TGTGCCAGCAGTTTAACATTGGCGGGACTAGCGGGAGAGAACAATGAGCAGTTCTTC. Translated: CASSLTLAGLAGENNEQFF.

The gene calls are TRBV7-2 and TRBJ2-7; D remains ambiguous. The CDR3 length is 15 residues. The V and J ends lost 5 bases and 1 base respectively, with 15 bases between them. Germline V lookup: CDR1 SGHTA, CDR2 FQGNSA. The CDR3 region is CASSLDTLQSYEQYF. In nucleotides, the CDR3 is TGTGCCAGCAGCCTAGACACCCTCCAGTCCTACGAGCAGTACTTC.

This clone has just a few counts. The V call is TRBV12-5, the J call TRBJ1-3; the D is unclear. Germline CDR1 reads LGHNT; CDR2 reads FRNRAP. This CDR3 has 13 amino acids. With 1 base removed from V and 7 bases from J, the gap between germline ends came to 8 bases. The CDR3 spells CASGLGNGNTIYF. The CDR3 coding sequence is TGTGCTAGTGGTTTGGGAAACGGGAACACCATATATTTT.

The chain joins TRBV7-2 to TRBJ1-1; TRBD1 might be the D (5 bases). Trimming pared 5 bases from V and 3 bases from J, leaving 22 bases between. Germline V gene lookup returns CDR1 SGHTA and CDR2 FQGNSA. The CDR3 loop spans 17 amino acids. CDR3 coding DNA: TGTGCCAGCAGCCGGGGGGTGTACACTTTCCTGGACACTGAAGCTTTCTTT. Protein: CASSRGVYTFLDTEAFF.

The rearrangement uses TRBV7-2 and TRBJ1-5; D might be TRBD1 (6 bases). This CDR3 is built from 13 residues. Germline V gene data show CDR1 as SGHTA and CDR2 as FQGNSA. Deletions cut 5 bases from V and 7 bases from J, with 12 bases between. The CDR3 here is CASSKEGGQPQHF. The CDR3 DNA sequence: TGTGCCAGCAGCAAAGAAGGGGGACAGCCCCAGCATTTT.

The chain recombines TRBV5-1 with TRBJ1-1, with 7 positions matching TRBD1. The CDR3 totals 14 residues. Germline V gives CDR1 SGHRS, CDR2 YFSETQ. With 4 bases clipped from V and 3 bases from J, the junction kept 6 bases outside the gene matches. The CDR3 loop reads CASSPGTEDTEAFF. The CDR3 DNA follows: TGCGCCAGCAGCCCCGGGACAGAAGACACTGAAGCTTTCTTT.

This sequence joins TRBV9 and TRBJ1-4; D is uncertain. The CDR3 runs 15 residues. Germline V gene sequence: CDR1 SGDLS, CDR2 YYNGEE. Trimming removed 3 bases from V and 3 bases from J, with 12 bases in between. The DNA for the CDR3 is TGTGCCAGCAGCGCGAGGTCTGGGTCTAATGAAAAACTGTTTTTT. It translates to CASSARSGSNEKLFF. Full variable domain (rest looked up from reference TRBV9 and TRBJ1-4): DSGVTQTPKHLITATGQRVTLRCSPRSGDLSVYWYQQSLDQGLQFLIQYYNGEERAKGNILERFSAQQFPDLHSELNLSSLELGDSALYFCASSARSGSNEKLFFGSGTQLSVL.